The 23 T cell receptor beta chains presented below share a single source sample, sequenced in a study of tumor and adjacent non-tumor tissue in lung cancer. No cell sorting was done before RNA was extracted from the tissue. TCRbeta libraries were built with three rounds of nested PCR, modified from ARM-PCR. TCRdb recomputed calls from the multiplex PCR reads with MiXCR, one row per CDR3 protein. The top ten clones hold about 12% of a sample with 70,000 to 90,000 distinct CDR3 sequences, 77% of them seen once. The sample consisted of lung tumor tissue. These receptors were collected from a woman in her fifties or sixties with non-small cell lung cancer.

Of note for this clonotype: An end of the junction does not agree with germline; a read error may underlie this. This rearrangement joins TRBV11-2 to TRBJ1-1; D ambiguous. The CDR3 is 14 amino acids. Germline values: CDR1 SGHAT, CDR2 FQNNGV. In DNA form, the CDR3 reads TGTGCCACCAGCTTGCCAATGCCGGGAACTGAAGCTTTCTTT. It specifies CATSLPMPGTEAFF.

Notes on this clonotype: A read error may be the cause here, since a much bigger clone is one base away. A read error is likely, as this CDR3 ends without the conserved phenylalanine or tryptophan. The chain couples TRBV28 to TRBJ2-2; tentative D call: TRBD2 (5 bases). Trimming cost V 5 bases and J 4 bases, with 17 bases left between them. Germline V gives CDR1 MDHEN, CDR2 SYDVKM. This CDR3 is built from 16 residues. The CDR3 sequence is CASSRRMDGLTGELFY. DNA for the CDR3: TGTGCCAGCAGTCGGAGAATGGACGGACTCACCGGGGAGCTGTTTTAT.

This clonotype has a single count. At one end, the junction sequence differs from germline, possibly due to a read error. This sequence joins TRBV12-3 or TRBV12-4 and TRBJ2-1; D is uncertain. This CDR3 region has 14 residues. The CDR3 bases are TGTGCCAGCAATAATTATAAGGACCACAATAAGCAGTTCTTC. This translates into CASNNYKDHNKQFF.

On this clonotype itself: Germline is not matched at one junction end, which may reflect a read error. The chain carries TRBV4-2 and TRBJ1-5, with D maybe TRBD1 (5 bases). CDR3 length equals 19 residues. Looked up from germline, CDR1 is LGHNA and CDR2 is YNFKEQ. The CDR3 DNA reads as TGTGTCAGCAGCCAGCGACCCCCCTACAGGACCCTGGGCAATCAGCCCCAGCATTTT. Amino acid sequence: CVSSQRPPYRTLGNQPQHF.

About this clonotype: The junction and the germline gene differ at one end; a read error may be behind it. The chain carries TRBV4-2 and TRBJ2-5; D perhaps matches TRBD2 (5 bases). Germline CDR1 LGHNA, CDR2 YNFKEQ. This CDR3 has 18 residues. The CDR3 is CASGQEGKLEVYQETQYF. The CDR3, as DNA: TGTGCCAGCGGCCAAGAAGGGAAACTAGAGGTGTACCAAGAGACCCAGTACTTC.

Notes on this clonotype: A much bigger clone sits one base away, suggesting this may be a read error. The chain links TRBV6-5 to TRBJ2-5; 7 nucleotides align to TRBD2. The CDR3 is 14 residues long. Germline loops: CDR1 MNHEY, CDR2 SVGAGI. CDR3 nucleotides: TGTGCCAACAGTGATACCGGGACCGCGGGGGCCCAGTACTTC. Its protein is CANSDTGTAGAQYF.

This clonotype was recorded only once. Since no conserved phenylalanine or tryptophan closes the CDR3, a read error is the likely cause. V gene TRBV7-9 combines with J gene TRBJ2-3; maybe TRBD2 (6 bases). CDR3 size: 15 residues. The V gene's germline CDR1 is SEHNR and CDR2 FQNEAQ (reference sequence). Here the CDR3 reads CVSSLAATPTDTQYY. The CDR3, as DNA: TGTGTCAGCAGCTTAGCGGCCACCCCCACAGATACGCAGTATTAT.

A note on this clonotype: Just one base apart from a much larger clone, this may be a read error. V usage is TRBV28 and J usage is TRBJ2-7; the D is unclear. The J call is uncertain, as TRBJ2-1 better fits the DNA end. The CDR3 extends over 13 amino acids. CDR1 is MDHEN and CDR2 is SYDVKM in the germline V gene. CDR3 sequence: CASNLMGMYEQFF. The CDR3 bases are TGTGCCAGCAACCTAATGGGGATGTACGAGCAGTTCTTC.

Regarding this clonotype: One end of the junction fails to match germline, which may point to a read error. Here the CDR3 DNA reads TGTGCCAGTAGCTTAGGAGACAACAATGATCAGTTCTTC. Translating gives CASSLGDNNDQFF. The V gene is TRBV11-2, the J gene TRBJ2-1; D remains unclear. Germline V gene sequence: CDR1 SGHAT, CDR2 FQNNGV. There are 13 residues in the CDR3.

V is TRBV12-3 or TRBV12-4 and J is TRBJ2-2; no clear D. CDR3 size: 12 residues. V was pared by 6 bases and J by 8 bases, with 10 bases between. The CDR3 bases are TGTGCCAGCAGCCCTGACCCTGGGGAGCTGTTTTTT. This sequence encodes CASSPDPGELFF.

In regard to this clonotype: Relative to the germline gene, one junction end is altered; a read error may explain this. The chain links TRBV11-2 to TRBJ2-1; no firm D call. There are 13 residues in the CDR3. Germline CDR1 SGHAT, CDR2 FQNNGV. The CDR3 DNA is TGTGCCAGCAGCTTAAAGGGATACGATGAACAGTTCTTC. Translating gives CASSLKGYDEQFF.

Regarding this clonotype: One junction end does not reproduce the germline sequence, and a read error may be involved. The CDR3 sequence: CATSRDGCRSYTF. In DNA form, the CDR3 reads TGTGCCACCAGTCGGGACGGATGTAGGAGCTACACCTTC. The chain employs TRBV6-5 and TRBJ1-2; tentative D call: TRBD1 (5 bases). The CDR3 length is 13 residues. The germline V gene has CDR1 MNHEY and CDR2 SVGAGI.

Notes on this clonotype: One end of the junction varies from germline; a read error may be responsible. The J gene is TRBJ2-7, the V gene TRBV12-3 or TRBV12-4, with D possibly called TRBD1 or TRBD2 (5 bases each). This CDR3 is 15 amino acids long. The CDR3 sequence: CASCLRGESPYEQYF. Written as DNA, the CDR3 is TGTGCCAGCTGTTTGAGGGGTGAGAGCCCCTACGAGCAGTACTTC.

This clonotype was detected only once. J is TRBJ2-3 and V is TRBV4-2; 9 bases are a match to TRBD1. The CDR3 has 16 residues. The V segment lost 2 bases and the J segment 2 bases; nucleotides outside the gene matches: 5. The germline V gene has CDR1 LGHNA and CDR2 YNFKEQ. The CDR3 is CASSQRTGVATDTQYF. As DNA, the CDR3 is TGTGCCAGCAGCCAAAGGACAGGGGTTGCCACAGATACGCAGTATTTT.

In its sample, this clonotype was seen many times. The V call is TRBV12-3 or TRBV12-4, the J call TRBJ2-5; 11 nucleotides agree with TRBD2. CDR3 length equals 19 residues. The V and J ends lost 5 bases and 5 bases, in that order; junction bases with no gene match: 19. The CDR3 protein is CASSRGHGTSGSRVETQYF. For the CDR3, the DNA is TGTGCCAGCAGTCGTGGGCACGGGACTAGCGGCTCCAGGGTGGAGACCCAGTACTTC.

In this sample, this clonotype turned up many times. This chain links TRBV29-1 with TRBJ2-1, with D unresolved. This CDR3 region has 13 residues. The germline V and J ends were trimmed by 6 bases and 3 bases, with 12 bases remaining between them. The germline V gene has CDR1 SQVTM and CDR2 ANQGSEA. In DNA form, the CDR3 reads TGCAGCGTCTTAAAGGGTGGCTACAATGAGCAGTTCTTC. Residues: CSVLKGGYNEQFF.

The sample holds many counts of this clonotype. CDR3 DNA sequence: TGTGCCAACTCAGACAGGGATCCCTACGAGCAGTACTTC. The encoded protein is CANSDRDPYEQYF. This chain uses TRBV7-8 with TRBJ2-7, with 7 bases that match TRBD1. With V trimmed by 10 bases and J by 2 bases, 8 bases remained unmatched. The CDR3 contains 13 residues. Germline V gene lookup returns CDR1 SGHVS and CDR2 FQNEAQ.

The gene calls are TRBV12-3 or TRBV12-4 and TRBJ2-6; possibly TRBD2 for D (6 bases). CDR3 length: 15 residues. The germline V and J ends were trimmed by 6 bases and 7 bases, with 16 bases remaining between them. The CDR3 nucleotides read TGTGCCAGCAGGGGACTTTATCTTGCAGCCAACGTCCTGACTTTC. Protein: CASRGLYLAANVLTF.

The chain carries TRBV7-8 and TRBJ1-5; 8 positions match TRBD1. CDR3 length equals 18 residues. The germline V gene has CDR1 SGHVS and CDR2 FQNEAQ. The V gene end was trimmed by 7 bases and the J gene end by 3 bases; junction bases not matched to a gene: 17. The CDR3 region has the DNA TGTGCCAGCAACTCCCGACAGGGGAGGGGATATAACAATCAGCCCCAGCATTTT. This encodes CASNSRQGRGYNNQPQHF.

A word on this clonotype: One junction end does not reproduce the germline sequence, and a read error may be involved. The chain combines TRBV6-1 with TRBJ2-7; a weak D match, TRBD2 (6 bases). CDR1 and CDR2 (germline): MNHNS, SASEGT. This CDR3 is 15 amino acids long. As DNA, the CDR3 is TGTGCCACCAGTGACGAAGTTAGCGGACCCTACGAGCAGTACTTC. Translation: CATSDEVSGPYEQYF.

V and J are TRBV11-3 and TRBJ2-7; D perhaps matches TRBD2 (6 bases). Germline CDR1 reads SGHNT; CDR2 reads YENEEA. This CDR3 contains 13 residues. The CDR3 coding sequence is TGTGCTTGCAGTTTGAGGAGGGGCTACGAGCAGTACTTC. Its translation is CACSLRRGYEQYF. The full variable domain, completed using reference TRBV11-3 and TRBJ2-7, is EAGVVQSPRYKIIEKKQPVAFWCNPISGHNTLYWYLQNLGQGPELLIRYENEEAVDDSQLPKDRFSAERLKGVDSTLKIQPAELGDSAVYLCACSLRRGYEQYFGPGTRLTVT.

This clonotype was found many times. Germline and junction disagree at one end, which may indicate a read error. The chain joins TRBV24-1 to TRBJ2-7, with TRBD1 as a possible D gene (6 bases). Per the germline V gene, CDR1 is KGHDR and CDR2 is SFDVKD. The CDR3 spans 9 residues. The CDR3 nucleotides are TGTGCCACCCATGAAAGGACAGTCTTC. It specifies CATHERTVF.

This clonotype was detected many times. The V call is TRBV28, the J call TRBJ1-5; D is perhaps TRBD1 (5 bases). This CDR3 comprises 18 residues. V lost 4 bases to trimming and J lost 0 bases, with 19 bases between them. The germline V gene encodes CDR1 MDHEN and CDR2 SYDVKM. The CDR3 here is CASSSPLAGLLSNQPQHF. The DNA of the CDR3 is TGTGCCAGCAGTTCCCCCCTGGCAGGGCTCCTTAGCAATCAGCCCCAGCATTTT.